This T cell receptor beta chain emerged from a study of blood T cell repertoires in COVID-19 (TCRdb year 2020). About the investigation overall: The collaborator samples originated in the United States, Italy and Spain and spanned the acute and convalescent phases of COVID-19. The prospective study material was composed of cDNA or gDNA derived from T cells, B-cell-depleted T cells, or PBMCs. Deeply sampled blood TCRbeta repertoires from subjects exposed to, actively infected with, or recovered from COVID-19 were included in the dataset. The repertoires were released in a freely available public database meant as a resource for research on the immune response to SARS-CoV-2. Samples were obtained from the ongoing ImmuneRACE study (first 160 participants) and from 1,200 or so subjects provided by 6 global collaborators. Nearly every sample came with metadata listing a de-identified subject ID, COVID-19 status, age in years and sex. Where available, HLA class I and class II types were obtained from metadata supplied by the sample provider rather than from assay-based typing. What the research found in general, with its limitations: The amount of clinical and demographic metadata varied by source and participant and was provided uncurated.

Collaborating institutions collected whole blood in K2EDTA tubes following their own protocols. For TCRbeta analysis, collaborators shipped samples as frozen whole blood, isolated PBMCs, or DNA extracted from either of those sample types. TCRbeta CDR3 regions were amplified from genomic DNA by means of the immunoSEQ Assay, a bias-controlled multiplex PCR. The authors' pipeline ran thus. The number of nucleated cells in each sample was estimated by amplification of reference gene primers within the assay. Sequence reads were collapsed and filtered to measure the absolute abundance of every unique TCRbeta CDR3 rearrangement. For each sample, productive Simpson clonality was calculated by taking the square root of Simpson's diversity index across productive rearrangements. TCRdb took this table from immuneACCESS and kept in-frame rearrangements with V and J called. Such tables lack part of the clones; where checked against another copy, unresolved V genes explain under half of the gap, and the rest is unexplained. That table is the source of V, J and clone size, and D and trimming were worked out from the DNA. This sample comprises about 170,000 clones, about 86% of them detected only once. Approximately 4% of the sample is in the top ten clones.

This clone appeared once. Its binding antigen is unknown. Base quality data are lacking; no much larger clone is found one base away. The sample consisted of peripheral blood. This receptor was obtained from a young man with active or convalescent COVID-19.

Here the CDR3 is given as CASGQILLSGNTIYF. Here is the DNA: TGTGCCAGTGGACAGATTCTCCTCTCTGGAAACACCATATATTTT. The sequence is built from TRBV19 and TRBJ1-3; TRBD1 could be the D gene, as 6 bases match. The germline V gene (reference sequence) gives CDR1 as LNHDA and CDR2 as SQIVND. Spanning cysteine to phenylalanine, the CDR3 consists of 15 amino acids. Of all the DNA, just the CDR3 is kept, 45 bases in frame from base 1. V drops 8 bases and J drops 0 bases, leaving 14 bases in between.